The clone carrying this TCR beta chain has just a few counts. CDR1 and CDR2 from the germline V gene are SGHDT and YYEEEE. The CDR3 loop spans 15 amino acids. Trimming shortened V by 3 bases and J by 4 bases, and 15 bases separated the two germline ends. The isolated RNA, all of it, was reverse transcribed, so expressed TCRB transcripts were what got sequenced. Produced via immunoSEQ multiplex PCR; TCRdb's table is partial and in-frame only. This sample has fewer than 650,000 clones; about a sixth occur once, and the top ten carry approximately 0.099%. This specimen belongs to a study of beta chain features in type 1 diabetes.

The V gene is TRBV5-6, the J gene TRBJ2-3; possible D gene TRBD1, 6 bases. This TCR came from a man between 18 and 35 years old in good health. The specimen was naive CD4+ T cells from blood. DNA of the CDR3: TGTGCCAGCAGCTCCACAGGGAGAATTGCAGATACGCAGTATTTT. It codes for CASSSTGRIADTQYF. The variable domain in full, completed from reference TRBV5-6 and TRBJ2-3, reads DAGVTQSPTHLIKTRGQQVTLRCSPKSGHDTVSWYQQALGQGPQFIFQYYEEEERQRGNFPDRFSGHQFPNYSSELNVNALLLGDSALYLCASSSTGRIADTQYFGPGTRLTVL.